These 12 T cell receptor beta chains were sequenced from one sample in a study of radiation and T cells in renal cell carcinoma. The assay was immunoSEQ multiplex PCR, and TCRdb's table has in-frame clones only and misses some. The repertoire includes some 110,000 clones, around 83% of them detected once, and under 4% sits in the top ten. Sample time point: baseline pretreatment blood. The treatment denotes: 15 Gy SBRT to primary tumor, nephrectomy 4 weeks later. Material: blood, obtained from a patient whose treatment included radiotherapy and nephrectomy. The source of these receptors is a woman aged 60-75 years with renal cell carcinoma.

V is TRBV6-1 and J is TRBJ1-1, with D possibly matching TRBD1 (5 bases). The V end lost 4 bases, the J end lost 1 base, and 10 bases lay between the germline ends. Germline lookup yields CDR1 MNHNS and CDR2 SASEGT. CDR3 length: 14 amino acids. The CDR3: CASSARTRNTEAFF. In DNA, the CDR3 is TGTGCCAGCAGTGCCCGGACAAGGAACACTGAAGCTTTCTTT.

There are a few counts of this clone. The chain recombines TRBV2 with TRBJ2-7, with D perhaps given as TRBD1 or TRBD2 (6 bases each). The CDR3 runs to 18 residues. Per the germline V gene, CDR1 is SNHLY and CDR2 is FYNNEI. V shed 5 bases and J shed 2 bases, with 25 bases lying between them. The CDR3 sequence: CASSPQSRPVEGAYEQYF. CDR3 DNA: TGTGCCAGCAGTCCCCAAAGCCGGCCGGTGGAGGGGGCCTACGAGCAGTACTTC.

The V gene is TRBV2, the J gene TRBJ1-5, with D possibly matching TRBD1 (5 bases). The CDR3 length is 13 residues. Germline V gene lookup returns CDR1 SNHLY and CDR2 FYNNEI. Trimming took 7 bases from V and 5 from J, leaving 12 bases between them. The CDR3 loop reads CASNLVRDQPQHF. Written as DNA, the CDR3 is TGTGCCAGCAACCTTGTCAGGGATCAGCCCCAGCATTTT. Full variable domain (outside the CDR3, taken from reference TRBV2 and TRBJ1-5): EPEVTQTPSHQVTQMGQEVILRCVPISNHLYFYWYRQILGQKVEFLVSFYNNEISEKSEIFDDQFSVERPDGSNFTLKIRSTKLEDSAMYFCASNLVRDQPQHFGDGTRLSIL.

The CDR3 DNA reads as TGTGCCAGCCTCGGCGGGGGAGCCTACAATGAGCAGTTCTTC. This translates into CASLGGGAYNEQFF. The chain is built from TRBV6-1 and TRBJ2-1; 7 bases are shared with TRBD2. The CDR3 is made up of 14 amino acids. The germline V gene has CDR1 MNHNS and CDR2 SASEGT. Unmatched junction bases numbered 6, after V lost 8 bases and J lost 2 bases.

By sample share, this clone is medium-sized. V usage is TRBV28 and J usage is TRBJ2-1, with D unresolved. The CDR3 is made up of 11 amino acids. Germline CDR1 reads MDHEN; CDR2 reads SYDVKM. V lost 7 bases and J 4 bases, leaving 5 bases between the germline ends. The DNA for the CDR3 is TGTGCCAGCACTACGTACAATGAGCAGTTCTTC. The encoded protein is CASTTYNEQFF.

This clone was picked up many times. The J gene is TRBJ2-1, the V gene TRBV2, with 7 bases fitting TRBD2. Germline loops: CDR1 SNHLY, CDR2 FYNNEI. V was clipped by 5 bases and J by 0 bases; unmatched bases: 4. This CDR3 has 15 residues. This chain's CDR3 is CASSPSGSSYNEQFF. CDR3 DNA: TGTGCCAGCAGTCCTAGCGGAAGCTCCTACAATGAGCAGTTCTTC.

The genes are TRBV2 and TRBJ2-7; no definite D call. The CDR3 runs to 11 residues. CDR1 is SNHLY, CDR2 FYNNEI, per germline. V dropped 3 bases and J dropped 4 bases, with 4 bases sitting between them. CDR3 sequence: CASSDRYEQYF. DNA of the CDR3: TGTGCCAGCAGTGACAGGTACGAGCAGTACTTC.

V and J are TRBV28 and TRBJ1-2; D is possibly TRBD1 (6 bases). V was shortened by 5 bases and J by 8 bases, with 24 bases between the two germline ends. Germline CDR1 is MDHEN and CDR2 is SYDVKM. This CDR3 is built from 16 residues. CDR3 amino acids: CASSTTGHSGRWGYTF. The CDR3 DNA reads as TGTGCCAGCAGTACTACGGGACATTCGGGCCGGTGGGGCTACACCTTC.

The chain uses TRBV28 and TRBJ2-5, with 9 bases matching TRBD1. V lost 5 bases and J lost 2; bases outside the gene matches: 9. Looked up from germline, CDR1 is MDHEN and CDR2 is SYDVKM. This CDR3 region has 16 residues. The CDR3 sequence: CASSGLGQGAQETQYF. CDR3 DNA sequence: TGTGCCAGCAGTGGGCTGGGACAGGGTGCACAAGAGACCCAGTACTTC.

This clone was observed once. V gene TRBV13 combines with J gene TRBJ2-7; D is unclear. Trimming removed 2 bases at V and 2 bases at J, with 7 bases between. Germline lookup yields CDR1 PRHDT and CDR2 FYEKMQ (reference sequence). CDR3 length equals 13 residues. CDR3 protein: CASSLFGTYEQYF. The CDR3, as DNA: TGTGCCAGCAGCTTATTTGGGACCTACGAGCAGTACTTC.

The genes are TRBV7-2 and TRBJ1-3, with D maybe TRBD1 (5 bases). V dropped 5 bases and J dropped 0 bases, with 17 bases sitting between them. The germline gives CDR1 SGHTA, CDR2 FQGNSA. This CDR3 comprises 17 residues. The CDR3 sequence is CASSPPRQPYSGNTIYF. Here the CDR3 DNA reads TGTGCCAGCAGCCCGCCCCGACAGCCTTACTCTGGAAACACCATATATTTT.

This chain links TRBV7-9 with TRBJ2-3; D ambiguous. The CDR3 is 12 residues long. Looked up from germline, CDR1 is SEHNR and CDR2 is FQNEAQ (reference sequence). V was trimmed by 2 bases and J by 7 bases, leaving 7 bases between them. The chain's CDR3 is CASSLITHTQYF. For the CDR3, the DNA is TGTGCCAGCAGCTTAATAACACATACGCAGTATTTT. Full variable domain (remainder filled in from reference TRBV7-9 and TRBJ2-3): DTGVSQNPRHKITKRGQNVTFRCDPISEHNRLYWYRQTLGQGPEFLTYFQNEAQLEKSRLLSDRFSAERPKGSFSTLEIQRTEQGDSAMYLCASSLITHTQYFGPGTRLTVL.